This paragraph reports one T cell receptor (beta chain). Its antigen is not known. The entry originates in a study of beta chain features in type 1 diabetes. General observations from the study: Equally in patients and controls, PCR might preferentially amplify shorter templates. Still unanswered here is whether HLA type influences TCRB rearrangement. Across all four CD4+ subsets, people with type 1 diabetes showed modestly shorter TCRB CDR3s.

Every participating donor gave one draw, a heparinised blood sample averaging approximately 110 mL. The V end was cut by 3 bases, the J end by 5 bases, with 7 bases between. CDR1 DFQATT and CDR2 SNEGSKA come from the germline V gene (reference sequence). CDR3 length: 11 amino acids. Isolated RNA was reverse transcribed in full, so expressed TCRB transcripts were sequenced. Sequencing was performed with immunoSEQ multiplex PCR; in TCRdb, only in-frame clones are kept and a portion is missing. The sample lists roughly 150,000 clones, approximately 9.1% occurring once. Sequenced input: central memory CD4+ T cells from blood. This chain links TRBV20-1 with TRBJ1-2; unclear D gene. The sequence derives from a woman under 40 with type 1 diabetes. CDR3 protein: CSASSGYGYTF. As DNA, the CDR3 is TGCAGTGCTAGTTCCGGGTATGGCTACACCTTC.